This T cell receptor (beta chain) was recorded in a study of blood T cell repertoires in COVID-19. The method was immunoSEQ multiplex PCR; TCRdb's version includes in-frame clones alone and lacks a portion of them. The table includes 200,000 or so clones, 65% to 85% detected once. Input material: peripheral blood. The receptor was isolated from a woman younger than 45 with acute or convalescent COVID-19.

The CDR3 reads CASSMSVQETQYF. In nucleotides, the CDR3 is TGTGCCAGTAGTATGTCCGTTCAAGAGACCCAGTACTTC. The gene calls are TRBV19 and TRBJ2-5; D gene uncertain. The CDR3 has 13 residues. Trimming took off 3 bases at V and 2 bases at J, with 7 bases between the two ends. The V gene's germline CDR1 is LNHDA and CDR2 SQIVND (reference sequence).